Below, one T cell receptor (beta chain) is given with its context. Its antigen remains unidentified. The data were obtained in a study of T-cell reconstitution after alpha-beta-depleted transplantation in children. Overall study results and limits: From newly produced T cells came most of the T-cell counts and diversity one year after transplant. The origin of high day-60 TCRbeta diversity in some patients lay in surviving recipient T cells and thymic progenitors. Expanded graft clones numbering several hundred reportedly gave rise to alpha-beta T cells about two months after transplant.

CDR1 SGHRS and CDR2 YFSETQ come from the germline V gene. With V trimmed by 0 bases and J by 5 bases, 4 bases remained unmatched. The CDR3 extends over 15 amino acids. The TCRbeta library incorporated unique molecular identifiers. Via MiXCR, TCRdb re-called the PCR reads, giving one row per CDR3 protein. The repertoire has about a million distinct CDR3 sequences, roughly 29% of them found once; the top ten carry 28%. This receptor was obtained from a boy less than two years old who had a stem cell transplant for SCID, so the T cells may come from the graft donor. The material was PBMCs, mostly from graft donor cells, obtained 360 days after TCRalphabeta/CD19-depleted stem cell transplant. The genes are TRBV5-1 and TRBJ1-1, with 10 nucleotides matching TRBD1. CDR3: CASSLGTGGKTEAFF. The CDR3 coding sequence is TGCGCCAGCAGCTTGGGGACAGGGGGTAAGACTGAAGCTTTCTTT.